A selection of T cell receptor beta chains follows, all from one sample in a study of PD-1 blockade in classical Hodgkin lymphoma. Generated by immunoSEQ multiplex PCR, the TCRdb table keeps only in-frame clones and is missing some. Among some 110,000 clones listed, roughly nine tenths were seen once. The sequencing here drew on peripheral blood mononuclear cells (PBMCs), taken before the fourth cycle of nivolumab. Receptor source: a human donor with classical Hodgkin lymphoma. Both conserved end residues are part of each CDR3. Fields, in order: V gene, J gene, CDR3 protein.

v_gene: TRBV25-1
j_gene: TRBJ1-1
CDR3aa: CASSDPGTEAFF

v_gene: TRBV10-3
j_gene: TRBJ1-1
CDR3aa: CAISESGSLNTEAFF

v_gene: TRBV18
j_gene: TRBJ1-1
CDR3aa: CASSPRDRVAFF

v_gene: TRBV7-2
j_gene: TRBJ2-7
CDR3aa: CASRSGQGYGEQYF

v_gene: TRBV5-1
j_gene: TRBJ1-3
CDR3aa: CASRLLATPGNTIYF

v_gene: TRBV7-2
j_gene: TRBJ1-4
CDR3aa: CASSFTYYRLGGEKLFF

v_gene: TRBV27
j_gene: TRBJ1-5
CDR3aa: CASSRVPDRHNQPQHF

v_gene: TRBV6-6
j_gene: TRBJ2-7
CDR3aa: CASSSSGGTFEQYF

v_gene: TRBV19
j_gene: TRBJ2-7
CDR3aa: CASSMAGNYEQYF

v_gene: TRBV11-2
j_gene: TRBJ2-1
CDR3aa: CASSLSPGHEQFF

v_gene: TRBV5-6
j_gene: TRBJ2-2
CDR3aa: CASSLIAGGNTGELFF

v_gene: TRBV6-5
j_gene: TRBJ1-3
CDR3aa: CASSYFSDLSGNTIYF

v_gene: TRBV5-1
j_gene: TRBJ1-5
CDR3aa: CASRLHRGAISNQPQHF

v_gene: TRBV6-1
j_gene: TRBJ1-1
CDR3aa: CASSYGGEAFF

v_gene: TRBV6-1
j_gene: TRBJ2-1
CDR3aa: CASSEAPGGRIKNEQFF

v_gene: TRBV5-4
j_gene: TRBJ2-5
CDR3aa: CASSPAGTNQETQYF

v_gene: TRBV7-6
j_gene: TRBJ1-3
CDR3aa: CASSLVGQGRTGNTIYF

v_gene: TRBV7-9
j_gene: TRBJ2-1
CDR3aa: CASSLELGGSGRSYNEQFF

v_gene: TRBV4-3
j_gene: TRBJ2-5
CDR3aa: CASSPTGTSRMGETQYF

v_gene: TRBV28
j_gene: TRBJ1-1
CDR3aa: CASKINTEAFF

v_gene: TRBV30
j_gene: TRBJ2-2
CDR3aa: CAWTLGGTGELFF

v_gene: TRBV30
j_gene: TRBJ2-3
CDR3aa: CAWDYTTGGSTDTQYF

v_gene: TRBV7-2
j_gene: TRBJ2-7
CDR3aa: CASSLGTTREQYF

v_gene: TRBV29-1
j_gene: TRBJ1-1
CDR3aa: CSVQGQGNTEAFF

v_gene: TRBV20-1
j_gene: TRBJ2-1
CDR3aa: CSARARGVPFF

v_gene: TRBV6-6
j_gene: TRBJ2-2
CDR3aa: CASRPARDGSGELFF

v_gene: TRBV30
j_gene: TRBJ1-2
CDR3aa: CAWSDDRVGGYTF

v_gene: TRBV5-1
j_gene: TRBJ2-2
CDR3aa: CASSWGQGPTGELFF

v_gene: TRBV6-1
j_gene: TRBJ2-1
CDR3aa: CASSGISGSADEQFF